The 27 T cell receptor beta chains listed next were all sequenced from one sample in a study of T cells in Graves' hyperthyroidism and ophthalmopathy. TCR beta CDR3 regions were amplified from RNA transcripts. RT-PCR in the first round (using the HTBI primer set) targeted the TCR CDR3. TCRdb redid the calling of the multiplex PCR reads with MiXCR, one entry per CDR3 protein. The data contain fewer than 400,000 distinct CDR3 sequences, roughly 14% of them singletons. The sequencing input was blood. The source is a woman aged 18-30 years with Graves' hyperthyroidism that later progressed to Graves' ophthalmopathy.

This clonotype was seen ten or more times. The chain joins TRBV27 to TRBJ1-6; tentative D call: TRBD1 (6 bases). V was pared by 5 bases and J by 4 bases, with 12 bases between. The CDR3 covers 15 residues. In germline, CDR1 is MNHEY, CDR2 SMNVEV (reference sequence). CDR3 loop: CASSTGTFYNSPLHF. CDR3 in DNA: TGTGCCAGCAGTACCGGGACATTTTATAATTCACCCCTCCACTTT.

There are many counts of this clonotype. This chain links TRBV5-1 with TRBJ1-1, with D tentatively TRBD1 (6 bases). The V end was cut by 3 bases, the J end by 0 bases, with 9 bases between. The CDR3 has 14 amino acids. Germline CDR1 is SGHRS and CDR2 is YFSETQ. The CDR3 nucleotides are TGCGCCAGCAGCTCGGACAGCATGAACACTGAAGCTTTCTTT. Its translation is CASSSDSMNTEAFF.

This clonotype has at least ten counts. The chain joins TRBV6-5 to TRBJ1-4; 7 bases are shared with TRBD1. The CDR3 has 15 amino acids. V lost 2 bases and J lost 8; bases outside the gene matches: 8. Per the germline V gene, CDR1 is MNHEY and CDR2 is SVGAGI. The CDR3 DNA is TGTGCCAGCAGTTACGAAAGGGGGCGCCGGGAAAAACTGTTTTTT. Protein product: CASSYERGRREKLFF.

The sample holds many counts of this clonotype. The chain couples TRBV2 to TRBJ2-7, with a tentative D call TRBD1 (6 bases). In germline, CDR1 is SNHLY, CDR2 FYNNEI. Between the trimmed V and J ends, which lost 2 bases and 0 bases, there was a span of 11 bases. This CDR3 spans 15 amino acids. The CDR3 DNA reads as TGTGCCAGCAGTGAAAGGCAGGGGAGCTCCTACGAGCAGTACTTC. Protein product: CASSERQGSSYEQYF.

This clonotype was detected many times. The rearrangement uses TRBV20-1 and TRBJ1-3; D ambiguous. The CDR3 length is 12 residues. V shed 6 bases and J shed 4 bases, with 10 bases lying between them. Germline loops: CDR1 DFQATT, CDR2 SNEGSKA (reference sequence). CDR3 residues: CSAPVGGNTIYF. DNA of the CDR3: TGCAGTGCCCCGGTCGGAGGAAACACCATATATTTT.

The chain has TRBV7-6 and TRBJ2-1, with 11 bases aligning to TRBD2. This CDR3 spans 15 amino acids. V shed 5 bases, J shed 7 bases, and the junction held 7 bases outside the gene matches. Germline V gene sequence: CDR1 SGHVS, CDR2 FNYEAQ. This chain's CDR3 is CASSQGSGRGNEQFF. The CDR3 DNA follows: TGTGCCAGCAGCCAAGGTAGCGGGAGGGGGAATGAGCAGTTCTTC.

Note on this clonotype: This may be a read error, as it is one base from a much larger clone. The V gene is TRBV27, the J gene TRBJ2-7, with 7 bases lining up with TRBD2. The V segment lost 0 bases and the J segment 3 bases; nucleotides outside the gene matches: 5. The germline V gene has CDR1 MNHEY and CDR2 SMNVEV (reference sequence). The CDR3 is 15 amino acids. Written as DNA, the CDR3 is TGTGCCAGCAGTTTATCTTGGGGAGGGATCTACGAGCAGTACTTC. It codes for CASSLSWGGIYEQYF.

This clonotype was counted only a few times. A single base separates this from a much larger clone, so it may be a read error. The rearrangement joins TRBV4-2 to TRBJ1-1; 11 nucleotides line up with TRBD1. CDR1 and CDR2 from the germline V gene are LGHNA and YNFKEQ. CDR3 length: 14 residues. J was trimmed by 4 bases and V by 4 bases; bases with no gene match: 2. The CDR3, as DNA: TGTGCCAGCAGCCCGGGACAGGGGGGCACTGAAGCTTTCTTT. Protein sequence: CASSPGQGGTEAFF.

With respect to this clonotype: This may arise from a read error, as a much more abundant clone is one base away. The V call is TRBV28, the J call TRBJ2-6; TRBD1 is a possible D gene (5 bases). CDR3 size: 16 residues. Germline V gene sequence: CDR1 MDHEN, CDR2 SYDVKM. The CDR3 bases are TGTGCCAGCAACCCCATGGGCAGCTCTGGGGCCAACGTCCTGGCTTTC. Encoded protein: CASNPMGSSGANVLAF.

A remark on this clonotype: A much larger clone is a single base away; this may be a read error. V is TRBV18 and J is TRBJ2-5; the D call may be TRBD1 or TRBD2 (5 bases each). Looked up from germline, CDR1 is KGHSH and CDR2 is LQKENI. Trimming removed 4 bases at V and 1 base at J, with 16 bases between. CDR3 size: 16 residues. The CDR3 protein is CASSQPPGAGQETQYF. CDR3 bases: TGTGCCAGCTCACAACCTCCCGGGGCGGGCCAAGAGACCCAGTACTTC.

This clonotype was seen at least ten times. V usage is TRBV2 and J usage is TRBJ2-3; 7 nucleotides align to TRBD1. From germline, CDR1 is SNHLY and CDR2 FYNNEI. The CDR3 loop spans 14 amino acids. V was clipped by 5 bases and J by 2 bases; unmatched bases: 4. CDR3 in amino acids: CASSTGTATDTQYF. For the CDR3, the DNA is TGTGCCAGCAGTACCGGGACAGCCACAGATACGCAGTATTTT.

Ten or more counts support this clonotype. The chain employs TRBV11-2 and TRBJ2-5, with D tentatively TRBD2 (5 bases). This CDR3 is built from 13 residues. Germline CDR1 reads SGHAT; CDR2 reads FQNNGV. V lost 3 bases and J lost 5, with 10 bases in between. CDR3 in DNA: TGTGCCAGCAGCTTGTCAAGAGGGGAGACCCAGTACTTC. Encoded protein: CASSLSRGETQYF.

The gene calls are TRBV6-1 and TRBJ2-1, with 15 bases identical to TRBD2. The CDR3 contains 20 residues. Germline values: CDR1 MNHNS, CDR2 SASEGT. The trim removed 5 bases at V and 0 bases at J, leaving 11 bases unmatched. Here the CDR3 reads CASSSYPGLAGGPSYNEQFF. The CDR3, as DNA: TGTGCCAGCAGTAGTTACCCCGGACTAGCGGGAGGGCCCTCCTACAATGAGCAGTTCTTC.

The chain has TRBV20-1 and TRBJ2-7, with 8 bases lining up with TRBD1. In germline, CDR1 is DFQATT, CDR2 SNEGSKA (reference sequence). The CDR3 has 12 amino acids. The junction had 2 bases not matched to a gene; V was cut back by 5 bases and J by 2 bases. The DNA of the CDR3 is TGCAGTGCTCACAGGGGGGCCTACGAGCAGTACTTC. It codes for CSAHRGAYEQYF.

This sequence joins TRBV7-8 and TRBJ1-6; maybe TRBD1 (5 bases). V lost 4 bases to trimming and J lost 11 bases, with 27 bases between them. Germline V gene data show CDR1 as SGHVS and CDR2 as FQNEAQ. This CDR3 contains 18 residues. CDR3: CASSSVRSVTAGPTPLHF. As DNA, the CDR3 is TGTGCCAGCAGCTCAGTTCGTTCCGTGACAGCAGGTCCGACACCCCTCCACTTT. Full variable domain (missing parts from reference TRBV7-8 and TRBJ1-6): GAGVSQSPRYKVAKRGQDVALRCDPISGHVSLFWYQQALGQGPEFLTYFQNEAQLDKSGLPSDRFFAERPEGSVSTLKIQRTQQEDSAVYLCASSSVRSVTAGPTPLHFGNGTRLTVT.

This clonotype was counted at least ten times. CDR3 coding DNA: TGCAGTGCTAGTGCCGGGGCATATGATGGCTACACCTTC. It yields the protein CSASAGAYDGYTF. The rearrangement uses TRBV20-1 and TRBJ1-2, with D possibly being TRBD1 (5 bases). The V and J ends lost 3 bases and 6 bases respectively, with 14 bases between them. The CDR3 is made up of 13 amino acids. CDR1 and CDR2 (germline): DFQATT, SNEGSKA (reference sequence).

This clonotype was recorded at least ten times. The chain couples TRBV27 to TRBJ1-1; 7 bases match TRBD1. V lost 11 bases, J lost 0 bases, and 12 bases stayed unmatched. The CDR3 has 15 amino acids. CDR1 and CDR2 (germline): MNHEY, SMNVEV (reference sequence). CDR3 sequence (DNA): TGTGCCTCCCAGGCGAGGGGGCACATGAACACTGAAGCTTTCTTT. As protein: CASQARGHMNTEAFF.

This clonotype was seen ten or more times. The rearrangement joins TRBV6-1 to TRBJ1-1; perhaps TRBD1 as D (6 bases). Germline V gives CDR1 MNHNS, CDR2 SASEGT. The CDR3 totals 14 residues. Trimming shortened V by 11 bases and J by 1 base, and 17 bases separated the two germline ends. DNA for the CDR3: TGTGCCGGCAATACAGGGATGGAGAACACTGAAGCTTTCTTT. Translated, it gives CAGNTGMENTEAFF.

This clonotype was observed many times. The chain carries TRBV6-2 or TRBV6-3 and TRBJ1-1; D ambiguous. This CDR3 is 13 amino acids long. Germline V gives CDR1 MNHEY, CDR2 SVGEGT. V lost 7 bases to trimming and J lost 4 bases, with 13 bases between them. This chain's CDR3 is CASTATAVTEAFF. CDR3 in DNA: TGTGCCAGCACCGCGACCGCAGTCACTGAAGCTTTCTTT.

V and J are TRBV29-1 and TRBJ2-6; 9 bases map to TRBD1. Germline CDR1 is SQVTM and CDR2 is ANQGSEA. V shed 3 bases and J 3 bases; nucleotides not matched to a gene: 9. The CDR3 runs 17 residues. CDR3 residues: CSVDSGQGFYGANVLTF. The CDR3 coding sequence is TGCAGCGTTGATTCGGGACAGGGTTTTTATGGGGCCAACGTCCTGACTTTC.

There are a few counts of this clonotype. This chain links TRBV6-1 with TRBJ2-1, with D uncertain. Germline assignment: CDR1 MNHNS and CDR2 SASEGT. The CDR3 extends over 12 amino acids. Trimming pared 6 bases from V and 2 bases from J, leaving 5 bases between. CDR3 in DNA: TGTGCCAGCAGGCTAACCTACAATGAGCAGTTCTTC. It translates to CASRLTYNEQFF.

This clonotype was observed at least ten times. The V and J genes are TRBV3-1 and TRBJ1-1, with 10 bases lining up with TRBD1. Germline trimming cut 4 bases from V and 4 bases from J; bases unmatched to any gene: 3. The germline V gene has CDR1 LGHDT and CDR2 YNNKEL (reference sequence). This CDR3 has 14 residues. The CDR3 region has the DNA TGTGCCAGCAGCCCGACAGGGGGCCGCACTGAAGCTTTCTTT. Its protein product is CASSPTGGRTEAFF.

This clonotype was seen many times. The chain links TRBV14 to TRBJ1-1; D perhaps matches TRBD1 (5 bases). Germline V gene lookup returns CDR1 SGHDN and CDR2 FVKESK. Trimming took off 4 bases at V and 0 bases at J, with 15 bases between the two ends. This CDR3 is 16 amino acids long. The CDR3 coding sequence is TGTGCCAGCAGCCGGGGCAGCGAAACGATGAACACTGAAGCTTTCTTT. Its protein product is CASSRGSETMNTEAFF.

This clonotype was counted at least ten times. J is TRBJ2-7 and V is TRBV13, with 7 bases lining up with TRBD1. Germline V gives CDR1 PRHDT, CDR2 FYEKMQ (reference sequence). After removal of 5 bases from V and 5 bases from J, the junction contained 9 bases not matched to a gene. The CDR3 runs 14 residues. The CDR3 region is CASSLRQGLDEQYF. The CDR3 DNA reads TGTGCCAGCAGCCTCCGACAGGGTCTCGACGAGCAGTACTTC.

Concerning this clonotype itself: One end of the junction is discordant with germline, which a read error may explain. The CDR3 reads CASGLDGLAGGLGDTQYF. CDR3 sequence (DNA): TGTGCCAGCGGTTTAGATGGACTGGCGGGAGGTCTAGGAGATACGCAGTATTTT. This chain uses TRBV28 with TRBJ2-3; 8 bases map to TRBD2. The CDR3 covers 18 residues. The germline CDR1 and CDR2 sequences are MDHEN and SYDVKM.

This clonotype was detected ten times or more. The chain combines TRBV4-1 with TRBJ1-6; no clear D. The CDR3 length is 13 residues. From germline, CDR1 is MGHRA and CDR2 YSYEKL. The germline V and J ends were trimmed by 3 bases and 8 bases, with 8 bases remaining between them. The CDR3 region has the DNA TGCGCCAGCAGCCAGGGGATGGATTCACCCCTCCACTTT. It yields the protein CASSQGMDSPLHF.

This clonotype was seen repeatedly, ten times or more. V usage is TRBV28 and J usage is TRBJ2-3; D might be TRBD1 (5 bases). Germline CDR1 reads MDHEN; CDR2 reads SYDVKM. The CDR3 consists of 13 residues. Trimming pared 3 bases from V and 4 bases from J, leaving 8 bases between. CDR3 sequence (DNA): TGTGCCAGCAGTTTCATCAGGGCAGATACGCAGTATTTT. Translation: CASSFIRADTQYF.